This T cell receptor (beta chain) is drawn from a study of response to subunit inactivated influenza vaccine. Findings and caveats of the study: Authors suggested each seasonal flu vaccination may recruit only limited numbers of new T cells.

Via MiXCR, TCRdb re-called the RT-PCR reads, giving one row per CDR3 protein. The sample includes approximately 730,000 distinct CDR3 sequences, approximately 15% of them seen just once. Germline trimming cut 3 bases from V and 4 bases from J; bases unmatched to any gene: 5. The CDR3 is made up of 17 amino acids. Germline V gives CDR1 SGHVS, CDR2 FNYEAQ. This clonotype was seen only a few times. Antigen specificity is unknown. The V call is TRBV7-6, the J call TRBJ2-2, with 13 positions matching TRBD2. The receptor's source is a middle-aged man who received an inactivated influenza vaccine. Material: PBMCs from blood, obtained roughly 15 days before vaccination. The chain's CDR3 is CASSLGTSGAITGELFF. The CDR3 nucleotides read TGTGCCAGCAGCTTGGGGACTAGCGGGGCGATCACCGGGGAGCTGTTTTTT.